Below are 21 T cell receptor beta chains sequenced from a single sample in a study of blood T cells in healthy people across ages. It was with a sample-barcoded 5' primer and a J-beta primer mix that a second PCR of roughly 6 to 11 cycles was run. TCRdb reprocessed the 5' RACE reads with MiXCR, giving one entry per CDR3 protein. Counted here are about 970,000 distinct CDR3 sequences, about 51% occurring once; the ten biggest clones make up over 20%. Sequenced input: blood. The origin of the receptors is a woman between 55 and 75 years old in good health.

The V gene is TRBV7-8, the J gene TRBJ2-7, with 8 bases fitting TRBD2. The CDR3 contains 16 residues. The V gene end was trimmed by 2 bases and the J gene end by 4 bases; junction bases not matched to a gene: 10. Germline CDR1 reads SGHVS; CDR2 reads FQNEAQ. CDR3 sequence (DNA): TGTGCCAGCAGCTTACCCGGGGGAGCGGGAGTATACGAGCAGTACTTC. This translates into CASSLPGGAGVYEQYF. Supplemented by reference TRBV7-8 and TRBJ2-7, the full variable domain reads GAGVSQSPRYKVAKRGQDVALRCDPISGHVSLFWYQQALGQGPEFLTYFQNEAQLDKSGLPSDRFFAERPEGSVSTLKIQRTQQEDSAVYLCASSLPGGAGVYEQYFGPGTRLTVT.

The J gene is TRBJ2-2, the V gene TRBV6-5; no definite D call. The ends were cut back, 0 bases at V and 4 bases at J, with 9 bases in the middle. CDR3 size: 15 residues. CDR1 and CDR2 from the germline V gene are MNHEY and SVGAGI. In DNA, the CDR3 is TGTGCCAGCAGTTACTCTACGAGAGGCACCGGGGAGCTGTTTTTT. Residues: CASSYSTRGTGELFF.

V is TRBV6-5 and J is TRBJ2-3; possibly TRBD1 for D (6 bases). Trimming took 6 bases from V and 2 from J, leaving 18 bases between them. From germline, CDR1 is MNHEY and CDR2 SVGAGI. CDR3 size: 16 residues. As DNA, the CDR3 is TGTGCCAGCAGGGAGTCCCCGGGACACCCCACAGATACGCAGTATTTT. It specifies CASRESPGHPTDTQYF.

The chain couples TRBV24-1 to TRBJ1-6, with TRBD1 as a possible D gene (5 bases). The CDR3 has 14 residues. The V and J ends lost 2 bases and 14 bases respectively, with 15 bases between them. CDR1 and CDR2 (germline): KGHDR, SFDVKD. This chain's CDR3 is CATSDSGTGETLHF. The CDR3 DNA is TGTGCCACCAGTGATTCCGGGACCGGCGAGACCCTCCACTTT.

The rearrangement joins TRBV28 to TRBJ2-3; 7 bases are shared with TRBD2. Per the germline V gene, CDR1 is MDHEN and CDR2 is SYDVKM. This CDR3 region has 14 residues. With V trimmed by 8 bases and J by 2 bases, 7 bases remained unmatched. CDR3 DNA: TGTGCCAGCTCTAGCGGAGGTCTCACAGATACGCAGTATTTT. Translated, it gives CASSSGGLTDTQYF.

The chain couples TRBV20-1 to TRBJ2-7; 10 bases agree with TRBD2. The length of the CDR3 is 18 residues. Unmatched junction bases numbered 17, after V lost 6 bases and J lost 0 bases. Germline CDR1 DFQATT, CDR2 SNEGSKA (reference sequence). For the CDR3, the DNA is TGCAGTGCCGGAAAGGGCAGGACTAGCGGCGCCCTCTCCTACGAGCAGTACGTC. It specifies CSAGKGRTSGALSYEQYV.

The chain recombines TRBV11-2 with TRBJ2-7; TRBD2 is a possible D gene (6 bases). CDR1 and CDR2 from the germline V gene are SGHAT and FQNNGV. The V and J ends lost 5 bases and 4 bases respectively, with 18 bases between them. This CDR3 has 15 amino acids. The CDR3 bases are TGTGCCAGCAGCCCTGGAGGGGCCAAGCGATACGAGCAGTACTTC. The encoded protein is CASSPGGAKRYEQYF.

The chain recombines TRBV20-1 with TRBJ1-2; no definite D call. V gave up 1 base and J gave up 5 bases, with 11 bases separating them. Per the germline V gene, CDR1 is DFQATT and CDR2 is SNEGSKA (reference sequence). The CDR3 is 13 residues long. In DNA form, the CDR3 reads TGCAGTGCTAGAGCAGGAACCTCTTATGGCTACACCTTC. Translated: CSARAGTSYGYTF.

This clonotype showed up just a few times. V and J are TRBV12-3 or TRBV12-4 and TRBJ2-7, with D uncertain. The CDR3 loop spans 12 amino acids. The V end lost 6 bases, the J end lost 4 bases, and 10 bases lay between the germline ends. CDR3 region: CASSITEYEQYF. The CDR3 DNA reads as TGTGCCAGCAGCATAACAGAGTACGAGCAGTACTTC.

V gene TRBV12-3 or TRBV12-4 combines with J gene TRBJ2-3; D might be TRBD2 (6 bases). The V gene lost 5 bases and the J gene lost 4 bases, with 16 bases spanning the gap. There are 15 residues in the CDR3. This chain's CDR3 is CASSIFSGDADTQYF. DNA for the CDR3: TGTGCCAGCAGTATTTTTTCGGGAGATGCAGATACGCAGTATTTT.

The chain carries TRBV12-3 or TRBV12-4 and TRBJ2-5; 9 bases are shared with TRBD1. V lost 8 bases, J lost 4 bases, and 5 bases stayed unmatched. The CDR3 loop spans 13 amino acids. The CDR3 nucleotides read TGTGCCAGCCGACGGACAGGGGTAGAGACCCAGTACTTC. Protein: CASRRTGVETQYF.

J is TRBJ2-7 and V is TRBV3-1, with D possibly being TRBD1 or TRBD2 (6 bases each). V lost 3 bases to trimming and J lost 7 bases, with 19 bases between them. This CDR3 is built from 15 residues. Germline CDR1 is LGHDT and CDR2 is YNNKEL (reference sequence). CDR3 protein: CASSQAGHGAEEQYF. CDR3 sequence (DNA): TGTGCCAGCAGCCAGGCGGGACACGGAGCCGAGGAGCAGTACTTC.

Only a few counts were recorded for this clonotype. This rearrangement joins TRBV5-1 to TRBJ2-7; 8 nucleotides agree with TRBD2. Losses at the gene ends were 0 bases for V and 3 bases for J; bases not matched to a gene: 5. CDR1 is SGHRS, CDR2 YFSETQ, per germline. This CDR3 has 15 amino acids. The CDR3 DNA reads as TGCGCCAGCAGCTTGGAAGCGGGAGAGTTCTACGAGCAGTACTTC. Encoded protein: CASSLEAGEFYEQYF.

The chain joins TRBV5-1 to TRBJ2-5, with 9 bases fitting TRBD2. Judging by the DNA end, TRBJ2-4 fits better; the J call may be wrong. In germline, CDR1 is SGHRS, CDR2 YFSETQ. The CDR3 consists of 18 residues. The CDR3 DNA reads TGCGCCAGCAGCCTCCTCGGACTAGCGCCTGCGAGCAAAAACATTCAGTACTTC. Its translation: CASSLLGLAPASKNIQYF.

V is TRBV6-1 and J is TRBJ2-1, with 12 bases lining up with TRBD2. Near its end, the DNA agrees better with TRBJ2-7, so the J call may be wrong. The CDR3 length is 18 residues. Germline values: CDR1 MNHNS, CDR2 SASEGT. CDR3 residues: CASSRGVAGLAGDNEQYF. The DNA for the CDR3 is TGTGCCAGCAGTAGGGGGGTGGCGGGACTAGCGGGTGACAATGAGCAGTACTTC.

The rearrangement uses TRBV28 and TRBJ2-3; D might be TRBD2 (5 bases). V lost 1 base, J lost 1 base, and 6 bases lay in between. The germline V gene encodes CDR1 MDHEN and CDR2 SYDVKM. This CDR3 contains 14 residues. The CDR3 coding sequence is TGTGCCAGCAGTTTATTTAGCGGCACAGATACGCAGTATTTT. Translating gives CASSLFSGTDTQYF.

The rearrangement links TRBV2 to TRBJ2-1; no clear D. Germline CDR1 SNHLY, CDR2 FYNNEI. This CDR3 is 14 amino acids long. The V end lost 4 bases, the J end lost 5 bases, and 12 bases lay between the germline ends. The DNA for the CDR3 is TGTGCCAGCAGTGTATGTGCGGAACACAATGAGCAGTTCTTC. It yields the protein CASSVCAEHNEQFF.

About this clonotype itself: Germline and junction disagree at one end, which may indicate a read error. The CDR3 region has the DNA TGTGCCGGGAGCAGTGGAGTGAAGCTGTTTTTT. This codes for CAGSSGVKLFF. The chain carries TRBV30 and TRBJ2-2; D is perhaps TRBD2 (5 bases). CDR3 size: 11 residues. CDR1 and CDR2 from the germline V gene are GTSNPN and SVGIG (reference sequence).

This clonotype showed up just a few times. This chain connects TRBV4-1 to TRBJ2-1; 9 positions match TRBD2. Germline V CDR1 and CDR2: MGHRA, YSYEKL. V lost 4 bases to trimming and J lost 9 bases; unmatched junction nucleotides: 4. This CDR3 has 13 residues. The CDR3 DNA is TGCGCCAGCAGCCCCACTAGCGGGCTTGAGCAGTTCTTC. Encoded protein: CASSPTSGLEQFF.

The sample holds a few counts of this clonotype. The chain uses TRBV7-9 and TRBJ2-5, with 10 bases lining up with TRBD1. This CDR3 spans 16 amino acids. Germline-derived CDR1 and CDR2 are SEHNR and FQNEAQ (reference sequence). The junction had 11 bases not matched to a gene; V was cut back by 5 bases and J by 5 bases. CDR3 DNA sequence: TGTGCCAGCAGCCCCCAGCCCGACAGGGGGCTTGAGACCCAGTACTTC. Translation gives CASSPQPDRGLETQYF.

J is TRBJ2-1 and V is TRBV27; 13 positions agree with TRBD2. The CDR3 runs to 18 residues. V dropped 7 bases and J dropped 4; count of bases not matched to a gene: 13. CDR1 MNHEY and CDR2 SMNVEV come from the germline V gene (reference sequence). The CDR3 loop reads CASNILAGGPPGYNEQFF. DNA for the CDR3: TGTGCCAGCAATATACTAGCGGGAGGGCCCCCGGGATACAATGAGCAGTTCTTC.